This T cell receptor (beta chain) came from a study of blood T cell repertoires in COVID-19 (TCRdb year 2020). Context from the whole study: Samples covering the acute and convalescent phases of COVID-19 were provided by collaborators in the United States, Italy and Spain. The prospective study material was composed of cDNA or gDNA derived from T cells, B-cell-depleted T cells, or PBMCs. Deeply sampled blood TCRbeta repertoires from subjects exposed to, actively infected with, or recovered from COVID-19 were included in the dataset. The repertoires were made available in a free public database intended to serve as a resource for research on the immune response to SARS-CoV-2. The samples were drawn from two sources: the first 160 participants of the ongoing ImmuneRACE study, and 950 to 1,500 subjects contributed by 6 global collaborators. A de-identified subject ID, COVID-19 status, age in years and sex were almost always included in the sample metadata. HLA class I and class II types, where available, came from metadata supplied by the sample provider rather than from assay-based typing.

In the case of this clone: Its antigen remains undetermined. No quality values exist for individual bases; no much larger clone is one base distant.

At the junction V is shortened by 4 bases and J by 15 bases; bases outside the gene matches: 18. For CDR1 and CDR2, the germline V gene (reference sequence) lists SGHKS and YYEKEE. The CDR3 runs 15 amino acids, cysteine and phenylalanine included. CDR3 DNA only is kept here, 45 bases in frame from base 1. The collaborating institutions used their own protocols to collect whole blood in K2EDTA tubes. For TCRbeta analysis, collaborators shipped samples in one of three forms: frozen whole blood, isolated PBMCs, or DNA extracted from either of those sample types. Overall study outcomes, separate from this receptor: The amount of clinical and demographic metadata varied by source and participant and was provided uncurated.

The immunoSEQ Assay, a bias-controlled multiplex PCR, was used to amplify TCRbeta CDR3 regions from genomic DNA. Regarding the original processing steps: The number of nucleated cells in each sample was estimated by amplification of reference gene primers within the assay. To quantify the absolute abundance of each unique TCRbeta CDR3 rearrangement, sequence reads were collapsed and filtered. Productive Simpson clonality was computed per sample as the square root of Simpson's diversity index over productive rearrangements. TCRdb took over this immuneACCESS table, retaining in-frame rearrangements with V and J assigned. Such tables are incomplete; in checked studies, under half of the missing clones stem from an unresolved V gene, and the remainder is unexplained. V and J calls and clone size come straight from that table; D and trimming were deduced from the DNA. The sample contains some 180,000 clones, over 70% of them found a single time. The ten largest account for around 6.9% of the sample.

This TCR was sampled from a man aged 60 to 69 with acute or convalescent COVID-19. Sequencing was done on a sample of peripheral blood. The chain is made from TRBV5-5 and TRBJ2-3, and TRBD2 matches 9 of the central bases. The nucleotide sequence is TGTGCCAGCAGCGTGGAAGGGTTTAGCGGGAGTACGTTATATTTT. Translated, it gives CASSVEGFSGSTLYF.